This is a list of T cell receptor beta chains from one sample in a study of vaccination and CD4 T cells after COVID-19. The antigens these receptors bind are not known. TCRdb processed the PCR reads anew with MiXCR; each CDR3 protein has one entry. The profile shows about 3,800 distinct CDR3 sequences, 11% to 15% of them singletons. Source material: CD4+ T cells from blood, cultured in vitro. These receptors all come from a human donor who had recovered from COVID-19. CDR3s include the opening cysteine and the closing phenylalanine or tryptophan. D genes are given only for firm matches. Size is stated for part of the rows, as once, few or many counts, or as a class when the clone is expanded.

clone size: medium-sized; J gene: TRBJ2-5; V gene: TRBV6-1; D gene: NA; CDR3 DNA: TGTGCCAGCACTGCCCCAGGGTCGGAGACCCAGTACTTC; CDR3 protein: CASTAPGSETQYF
clone size: medium-sized; J gene: TRBJ1-5; V gene: TRBV2; D gene: TRBD1; CDR3 DNA: TGTGCCAGCAGCCGGGACAGGGACAATCAGCCCCAGCATTTT; CDR3 protein: CASSRDRDNQPQHF
clone size: medium-sized; J gene: TRBJ2-5; V gene: TRBV20-1; D gene: TRBD2; CDR3 DNA: TGCAGTGCCCCTTCGAGCGGGGGGGCGGGGGAGACCCAGTACTTC; CDR3 protein: CSAPSSGGAGETQYF
clone size: medium-sized; J gene: TRBJ1-2; V gene: TRBV14; D gene: TRBD1; CDR3 DNA: TGTGCCAGCAGCCAAGCTGGGACAGGGTACTATGGCTACACCTTC; CDR3 protein: CASSQAGTGYYGYTF
clone size: few; J gene: TRBJ1-1; V gene: TRBV6-1; D gene: NA; CDR3 DNA: TGTGCCAGCAGGTCAGCAGTGAACACTGAAGCTTTCTTT; CDR3 protein: CASRSAVNTEAFF
clone size: NA; J gene: TRBJ2-5; V gene: TRBV7-3; D gene: TRBD2; CDR3 DNA: TGTGCCAGCAGCTTAATAGCGGGGGGGTATGGGACCCAGCACTTC; CDR3 protein: CASSLIAGGYGTQHF
clone size: NA; J gene: TRBJ2-7; V gene: TRBV28; D gene: NA; CDR3 DNA: TGTGCCAGCCTGGGACCCGGGGTTTACGAGCAGTACTTC; CDR3 protein: CASLGPGVYEQYF
clone size: medium-sized; J gene: TRBJ1-2; V gene: TRBV20-1; D gene: NA; CDR3 DNA: TGCAGTGCCCCCGGTGGGGGGGTGCTGGCTAACTATGGCTACACCTTC; CDR3 protein: CSAPGGGVLANYGYTF
clone size: NA; J gene: TRBJ2-2; V gene: TRBV19; D gene: TRBD2; CDR3 DNA: TGTGCCAGTAAACTTAACAGCGGGAGCACCGGGGAGCTGTTTTTT; CDR3 protein: CASKLNSGSTGELFF
clone size: large; J gene: TRBJ2-3; V gene: TRBV20-1; D gene: TRBD1; CDR3 DNA: TGCAGTGCTTTTACAGGGGGCGGTGTTACAGATACGCAGTATTTT; CDR3 protein: CSAFTGGGVTDTQYF
clone size: NA; J gene: TRBJ2-5; V gene: TRBV12-3/TRBV12-4; D gene: NA; CDR3 DNA: TGTGCCAGCAGCCTTAGGGAAGAGACCCAGTACTTC; CDR3 protein: CASSLREETQYF
clone size: few; J gene: TRBJ1-1; V gene: TRBV10-3; D gene: NA; CDR3 DNA: TGTGCCAGTCGGACGGGACTTGAAGCTTTCTTT; CDR3 protein: CASRTGLEAFF
clone size: NA; J gene: TRBJ2-4; V gene: TRBV14; D gene: NA; CDR3 DNA: TGTGCCAGCAGTCACAGGGTTATGAGGAACATTCAGTACTTC; CDR3 protein: CASSHRVMRNIQYF
clone size: NA; J gene: TRBJ2-5; V gene: TRBV20-1; D gene: NA; CDR3 DNA: TGCAGTGCCACCGGGCAGGGGTCCCAAGAGACCCAGTACTTC; CDR3 protein: CSATGQGSQETQYF
clone size: NA; J gene: TRBJ2-2; V gene: TRBV5-6; D gene: TRBD1; CDR3 DNA: TGTGCCAGCAGCTCGGGACAGCCTACCGGGGAGCTGTTTTTT; CDR3 protein: CASSSGQPTGELFF
clone size: medium-sized; J gene: TRBJ2-3; V gene: TRBV11-3; D gene: NA; CDR3 DNA: TGTGCCAGCAGCTTAGGGGGCGGCACAGATACGCAGTATTTT; CDR3 protein: CASSLGGGTDTQYF
clone size: NA; J gene: TRBJ1-3; V gene: TRBV12-3/TRBV12-4; D gene: NA; CDR3 DNA: TGTGCCAGCAGTTTAGCCGGGGGCTTGGCTGGAAACACCATATATTTT; CDR3 protein: CASSLAGGLAGNTIYF
clone size: NA; J gene: TRBJ1-5; V gene: TRBV18; D gene: NA; CDR3 DNA: TGTGCCAGCTCACCAGGCGGACAGTATGTGGATCAGCCCCAGCATTTT; CDR3 protein: CASSPGGQYVDQPQHF
clone size: few; J gene: TRBJ1-2; V gene: TRBV5-1; D gene: TRBD1; CDR3 DNA: TGCGCCAGCAGCACGGGACAGAGTTATGGCTACACCTTC; CDR3 protein: CASSTGQSYGYTF
clone size: medium-sized; J gene: TRBJ2-5; V gene: TRBV12-3/TRBV12-4; D gene: NA; CDR3 DNA: TGTGCCAGCAGGACCACCGTGGGGACCCAGTACTTC; CDR3 protein: CASRTTVGTQYF
clone size: medium-sized; J gene: TRBJ1-5; V gene: TRBV20-1; D gene: NA; CDR3 DNA: TGCAGTGCTAGAGATATGGCTTCCGGACCCCAGCATTTT; CDR3 protein: CSARDMASGPQHF
clone size: large; J gene: TRBJ1-2; V gene: TRBV2; D gene: NA; CDR3 DNA: TGTGCCAACAAAAAAGGGGCTGCAAACTATGGCTACACCTTC; CDR3 protein: CANKKGAANYGYTF
clone size: medium-sized; J gene: TRBJ1-2; V gene: TRBV5-1; D gene: TRBD1; CDR3 DNA: TGCGCCAGCAGCTTGGGCGACAGGGCGGGGGCTGGCTACACCTTC; CDR3 protein: CASSLGDRAGAGYTF
clone size: few; J gene: TRBJ2-7; V gene: TRBV2; D gene: NA; CDR3 DNA: TGTGCCAGCAGTTCATCCTTTTACGAGCAGTACTTC; CDR3 protein: CASSSSFYEQYF
clone size: NA; J gene: TRBJ1-4; V gene: TRBV7-8; D gene: NA; CDR3 DNA: TGTGCCAGCAGCCGAACAAACGTACAGGGATCGGGAGAAAAACTGTTTTTT; CDR3 protein: CASSRTNVQGSGEKLFF
clone size: medium-sized; J gene: TRBJ2-5; V gene: TRBV12-3/TRBV12-4; D gene: NA; CDR3 DNA: TGTGCCAGCAGTTTGACCCTAGGTGGGACCCAGTACTTC; CDR3 protein: CASSLTLGGTQYF
clone size: medium-sized; J gene: TRBJ2-5; V gene: TRBV20-1; D gene: NA; CDR3 DNA: TGCAGTGCTAGAGATCATTCAGAGACCCAGTACTTC; CDR3 protein: CSARDHSETQYF
clone size: few; J gene: TRBJ2-1; V gene: TRBV11-1; D gene: TRBD2; CDR3 DNA: TGTGCCAGCAGCTCCGGACTAGCGGGGGGGCGCGAGCAGTTCTTC; CDR3 protein: CASSSGLAGGREQFF
clone size: medium-sized; J gene: TRBJ2-6; V gene: TRBV27; D gene: NA; CDR3 DNA: TGTGCCAGCACCAAACGTGGGGGTCCCCTGGAGGGGCTCTCTGGGGCCAACGTCCTGACTTTC; CDR3 protein: CASTKRGGPLEGLSGANVLTF
clone size: NA; J gene: TRBJ2-1; V gene: TRBV7-9; D gene: TRBD2; CDR3 DNA: TGTGCCAGCAGCCCGGGTCGAGGAGCGGGGAGTAATGAGCAGTTCTTC; CDR3 protein: CASSPGRGAGSNEQFF
clone size: medium-sized; J gene: TRBJ1-2; V gene: TRBV12-3/TRBV12-4; D gene: NA; CDR3 DNA: TGTGCCAGCAGTCGAGCTCTCGGGGGCTACACCTTC; CDR3 protein: CASSRALGGYTF
clone size: few; J gene: TRBJ1-2; V gene: TRBV27; D gene: TRBD1; CDR3 DNA: TGTGCCAGCAGTCTCCGGACAGGGGGGGCCTCTAGAGATGGCTACACCTTC; CDR3 protein: CASSLRTGGASRDGYTF
clone size: medium-sized; J gene: TRBJ2-3; V gene: TRBV7-8; D gene: NA; CDR3 DNA: TGTGCCAGCAGCTTATACGACAGCCCCACAGATACGCAGTATTTT; CDR3 protein: CASSLYDSPTDTQYF
clone size: NA; J gene: TRBJ2-7; V gene: TRBV5-6; D gene: NA; CDR3 DNA: TGTGCCAGCAGGTCTAACAGCGGGCTCAACTCCTACGAGCAGTACTTC; CDR3 protein: CASRSNSGLNSYEQYF
clone size: few; J gene: TRBJ2-2; V gene: TRBV10-3; D gene: TRBD2; CDR3 DNA: TGTGCCATCAGTTGGACTAGCGGCACCGGGGAGCTGTTTTTT; CDR3 protein: CAISWTSGTGELFF
clone size: NA; J gene: TRBJ2-2; V gene: TRBV12-3/TRBV12-4; D gene: NA; CDR3 DNA: TGTGCCAGCAGTTTAAGCGCTCCGAACACCGGGGAGCTGTTTTTT; CDR3 protein: CASSLSAPNTGELFF
clone size: NA; J gene: TRBJ2-7; V gene: TRBV30; D gene: NA; CDR3 DNA: TGTGCCTGGAAGGAGGGAAGGGTGTACTTC; CDR3 protein: CAWKEGRVYF
clone size: few; J gene: TRBJ1-2; V gene: TRBV12-3/TRBV12-4; D gene: TRBD1; CDR3 DNA: TGTGCCAGCAGATCGGGACAGTGGGGGGCTGGCTACACCTTC; CDR3 protein: CASRSGQWGAGYTF
clone size: few; J gene: TRBJ2-6; V gene: TRBV7-2; D gene: NA; CDR3 DNA: TGTGCCAGCAGCAGTAGGGGGACGGGGGCCAACGTCCTGACTTTC; CDR3 protein: CASSSRGTGANVLTF
clone size: few; J gene: TRBJ2-3; V gene: TRBV18; D gene: TRBD2; CDR3 DNA: TGTGCCAGCTCACCGGGGACTAGCGGGGGAAGCACAGATACGCAGTATTTT; CDR3 protein: CASSPGTSGGSTDTQYF
clone size: NA; J gene: TRBJ2-5; V gene: TRBV18; D gene: NA; CDR3 DNA: TGTGCCAGCTCACCACCGCAGGGGCGGAAGTATAATACTGAGACCCAGTACTTC; CDR3 protein: CASSPPQGRKYNTETQYF
clone size: medium-sized; J gene: TRBJ1-1; V gene: TRBV5-1; D gene: NA; CDR3 DNA: TGCGCCAGCAGCCCCCCCGGGACTATCACTGAAGCTTTCTTT; CDR3 protein: CASSPPGTITEAFF
clone size: large; J gene: TRBJ1-1; V gene: TRBV20-1; D gene: NA; CDR3 DNA: TGCAGTGCTCAAGTGAACACTGAAGCTTTCTTT; CDR3 protein: CSAQVNTEAFF
clone size: medium-sized; J gene: TRBJ1-2; V gene: TRBV10-3; D gene: TRBD1; CDR3 DNA: TGTGCCATCAGTGATCCCCCCGGGACAGGGGGCAACTATGGCTACACCTTC; CDR3 protein: CAISDPPGTGGNYGYTF
clone size: NA; J gene: TRBJ2-7; V gene: TRBV10-1; D gene: NA; CDR3 DNA: TGCACCCGCTCCTACGAGCAGTACTTC; CDR3 protein: CTRSYEQYF
clone size: few; J gene: TRBJ2-7; V gene: TRBV5-6; D gene: TRBD2; CDR3 DNA: TGTGCCAGCAGCCGTAGCGGGGGGTACTACGAGCAGTACTTC; CDR3 protein: CASSRSGGYYEQYF
clone size: NA; J gene: TRBJ1-4; V gene: TRBV7-9; D gene: TRBD1; CDR3 DNA: TGTGCCAGCAGCCCAGACAGGGGCCGGGGAGAAAAACTGTTTTTT; CDR3 protein: CASSPDRGRGEKLFF
clone size: few; J gene: TRBJ2-7; V gene: TRBV7-9; D gene: TRBD2; CDR3 DNA: TGTGCCAGCAGCTTAGTGGGAGCGGGGGGGCCCCTCGAGCAGTACTTC; CDR3 protein: CASSLVGAGGPLEQYF
clone size: NA; J gene: TRBJ1-3; V gene: TRBV30; D gene: NA; CDR3 DNA: TGTGCCTGGAGTGTATTGGGGAATGCTGGAAACACCATATATTTT; CDR3 protein: CAWSVLGNAGNTIYF
clone size: NA; J gene: TRBJ2-6; V gene: TRBV20-1; D gene: NA; CDR3 DNA: TGCAGTGCCCGCTCAGGGCCTGGGGCCAACGTCCTGACTTTC; CDR3 protein: CSARSGPGANVLTF
clone size: few; J gene: TRBJ1-4; V gene: TRBV5-8; D gene: NA; CDR3 DNA: TGTGCCAGCAGCTCGGACTTAGGAGGCAATGAAAAACTGTTTTTT; CDR3 protein: CASSSDLGGNEKLFF
clone size: medium-sized; J gene: TRBJ1-2; V gene: TRBV7-2; D gene: TRBD1; CDR3 DNA: TGTGCCAGCAGCTTAGGGGGACAGGGTTCCAGCTATGGCTACACCTTC; CDR3 protein: CASSLGGQGSSYGYTF
clone size: medium-sized; J gene: TRBJ1-6; V gene: TRBV7-6; D gene: NA; CDR3 DNA: TGTGCCAGCAGCCTCGGACAGAACTCACCCCTCCACTTT; CDR3 protein: CASSLGQNSPLHF
clone size: few; J gene: TRBJ2-2; V gene: TRBV7-2; D gene: NA; CDR3 DNA: TGTGCCAGCAGCTTAGGGGGGGACCTCACCGGGGAGCTGTTTTTT; CDR3 protein: CASSLGGDLTGELFF
clone size: medium-sized; J gene: TRBJ1-3; V gene: TRBV2; D gene: TRBD1; CDR3 DNA: TGTGCCAGCAGTGAAAACAGGGGCGGGAACACCATATATTTT; CDR3 protein: CASSENRGGNTIYF
clone size: medium-sized; J gene: TRBJ1-2; V gene: TRBV12-3/TRBV12-4; D gene: NA; CDR3 DNA: TGTGCCACTCCGGTTTCCCAGGGCGGGCACTATGGCTACACCTTC; CDR3 protein: CATPVSQGGHYGYTF
clone size: few; J gene: TRBJ2-7; V gene: TRBV30; D gene: TRBD1; CDR3 DNA: TGTGCCTGGGCCAGGGACAGGGGGGCGTACGAGCAGTACTTC; CDR3 protein: CAWARDRGAYEQYF